These 3 T cell receptor beta chains share one sample of origin, sequenced in a study of vaccination and CD4 T cells after COVID-19. Treatment given: roughly 11-day PBMC culture with coronavirus spike peptide pools or control peptides (ViraFEST assay). These CD4+ T cells came from an unexposed donor, sampled before the COVID-19 pandemic (2011-2018). The Oncomine TCR Beta short-read assay sequenced DNA from cultured CD4+ T cells. TCRdb processed the PCR reads anew with MiXCR; each CDR3 protein has one entry. This table holds about 1,400 distinct CDR3 sequences, about an eighth found once. Their cognate antigens are unknown. The sample consisted of CD4+ T cells from blood, cultured in vitro. The receptors were gathered from a human donor in good health.

This clonotype is medium-sized (0.01 to 0.1%). The chain carries TRBV10-1 and TRBJ2-4; D uncertain. CDR1 WNHNN and CDR2 SYGVQD come from the germline V gene (reference sequence). The CDR3 has 16 residues. The germline V and J ends were trimmed by 0 bases and 0 bases, with 9 bases remaining between them. The CDR3 sequence is CASSESTELAKNIQYF. The CDR3 DNA is TGCGCCAGCAGTGAGTCAACGGAACTAGCCAAAAACATTCAGTACTTC.

Comment on this clonotype: Just one base apart from a much larger clone, this may be a read error. The chain couples TRBV5-3 to TRBJ1-5; the match to TRBD1 covers 7 bases. TRBV5-3 is placed among ORFs of uncertain function. The CDR3 runs 16 residues. CDR3 sequence: CAGSPDRAYSNQPQHF. DNA for the CDR3: TGTGCCGGAAGTCCCGACAGGGCTTATAGCAATCAGCCCCAGCATTTT.

The rearrangement links TRBV12-3 or TRBV12-4 to TRBJ2-1; D is unresolved. V lost 2 bases and J 0 bases, leaving 11 bases between the germline ends. This CDR3 has 16 residues. The CDR3 DNA reads as TGTGCCAGCAGTTTAAGAGGCCGGCTCTCCTACAATGAGCAGTTCTTC. As protein: CASSLRGRLSYNEQFF.